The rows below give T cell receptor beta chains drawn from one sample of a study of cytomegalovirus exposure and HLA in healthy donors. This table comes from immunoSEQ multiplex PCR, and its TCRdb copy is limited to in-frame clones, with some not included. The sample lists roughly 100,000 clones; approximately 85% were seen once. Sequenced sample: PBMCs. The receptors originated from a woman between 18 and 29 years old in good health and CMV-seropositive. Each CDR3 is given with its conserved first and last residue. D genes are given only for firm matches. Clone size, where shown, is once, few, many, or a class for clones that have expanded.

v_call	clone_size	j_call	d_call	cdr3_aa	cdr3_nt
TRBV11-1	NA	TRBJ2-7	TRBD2	CASSPRGGKTYEQYF	TGTGCCAGCAGCCCGCGGGGGGGCAAGACCTACGAGCAGTACTTC
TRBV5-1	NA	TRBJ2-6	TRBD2	CASSLAVSGSTSGANVLTF	TGCGCCAGCAGCTTGGCGGTTAGCGGGAGTACCTCTGGGGCCAACGTCCTGACTTTC
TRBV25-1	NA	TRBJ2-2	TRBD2	CASTSTSGSFHTGELFF	TGTGCCAGCACCTCGACTAGCGGGAGTTTTCACACCGGGGAGCTGTTTTTT
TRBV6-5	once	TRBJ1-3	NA	CASSYSMGLSGNTIYF	TGTGCCAGCAGTTACTCGATGGGACTCTCCGGAAACACCATATATTTT
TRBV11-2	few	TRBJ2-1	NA	CASSLAEQDNEQFF	TGTGCCAGCAGCTTAGCAGAACAAGACAATGAGCAGTTCTTC
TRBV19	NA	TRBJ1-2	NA	CASSRVVDGYTF	TGTGCCAGTAGTCGAGTTGTTGATGGCTACACCTTC
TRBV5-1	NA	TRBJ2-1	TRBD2	CASSFLAEIARNEQFF	TGCGCCAGCAGCTTTCTAGCGGAAATAGCGAGAAATGAGCAGTTCTTC
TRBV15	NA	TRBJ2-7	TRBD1	CATSNNRGPYEQYF	TGTGCCACCAGCAACAACAGGGGTCCCTACGAGCAGTACTTC
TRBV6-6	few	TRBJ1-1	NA	CASGTGKGTEAFF	TGTGCCAGCGGTACGGGGAAGGGCACTGAAGCTTTCTTT
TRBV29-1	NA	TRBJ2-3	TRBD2	CSVEERGRGTDTQYF	TGCAGCGTTGAAGAGCGCGGGAGGGGCACAGATACGCAGTATTTT
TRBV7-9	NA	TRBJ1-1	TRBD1	CASSLGGTGSDHTEAFF	TGTGCCAGCAGCTTAGGGGGGACAGGGAGTGATCACACTGAAGCTTTCTTT
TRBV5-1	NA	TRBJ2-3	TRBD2	CASSLSLAGTTDTQYF	TGCGCCAGCAGCTTGTCGCTAGCGGGAACCACAGATACGCAGTATTTT
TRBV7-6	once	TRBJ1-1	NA	CASSPDRSRRMNTEAFF	TGTGCCAGCAGCCCAGACAGGAGTCGAAGGATGAACACTGAAGCTTTCTTT
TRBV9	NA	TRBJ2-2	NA	CASSARGTFAKGELFF	TGTGCCAGCAGCGCCCGCGGGACCTTCGCCAAGGGGGAGCTGTTTTTT
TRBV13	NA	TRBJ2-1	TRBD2	CASSQTPGLAANNEQFF	TGTGCCAGCAGCCAGACTCCGGGACTAGCGGCAAACAATGAGCAGTTCTTC